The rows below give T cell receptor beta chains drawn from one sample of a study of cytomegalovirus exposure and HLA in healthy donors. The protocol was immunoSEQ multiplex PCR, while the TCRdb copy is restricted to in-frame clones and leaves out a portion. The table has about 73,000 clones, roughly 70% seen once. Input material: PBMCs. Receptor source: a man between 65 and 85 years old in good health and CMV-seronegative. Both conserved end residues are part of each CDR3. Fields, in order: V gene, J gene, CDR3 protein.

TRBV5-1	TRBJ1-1	CASSPEEGEGTEAFF
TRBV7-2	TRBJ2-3	CASSYGGFDGTQYF
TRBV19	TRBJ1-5	CASSITRGANQPQHF
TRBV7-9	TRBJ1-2	CASSAGQGTHGYTF
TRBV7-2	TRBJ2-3	CASSLSSGGLDTQYF
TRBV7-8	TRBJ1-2	CASSLDFAGAILLYTF
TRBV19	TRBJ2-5	CASSDRGSIQETQYF
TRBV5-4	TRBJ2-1	CASSASLAGGGVNEQFF
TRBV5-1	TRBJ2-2	CASSLELLGGTGELFF
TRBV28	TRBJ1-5	CASSSPRTGGSVKPSQPQHF
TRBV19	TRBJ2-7	CASSRGLAYEQYF
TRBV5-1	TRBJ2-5	CASSLTSLQETQYF
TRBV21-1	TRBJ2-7	CASGPATGGSPYEQYF
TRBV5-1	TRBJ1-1	CASSLGERGGEAFF
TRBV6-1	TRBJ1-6	CASSEGAGLYSPLHF
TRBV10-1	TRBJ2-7	CASSESSLTGGRHEQYF